Shown below are 16 T cell receptor beta chains from a single sample sequenced in a study of CD8 T cells in ankylosing spondylitis. A single record per CDR3 protein comes from TCRdb applying MiXCR to the 5' RACE reads. The sample holds fewer than 750,000 distinct CDR3 sequences; 15% to 20% are singletons and the top ten take approximately 18%. The study, taken as a whole, reports: Eight highly homologous variants formed a TCR beta motif that appeared characteristic of ankylosing spondylitis blood.

No cognate antigen is known for these TCRs. The sequencing sample was made of blood, either unsorted or a sorted T cell fraction (not recorded which). These receptors were taken from a male donor with ankylosing spondylitis.

This clonotype was detected a few times. This sequence joins TRBV20-1 and TRBJ1-1; TRBD1 matches 9 bases. CDR1 is DFQATT and CDR2 is SNEGSKA in the germline V gene (reference sequence). The CDR3 runs 13 residues. With 6 bases clipped from V and 4 bases from J, the junction kept 6 bases outside the gene matches. CDR3 loop: CSATGQGRTEAFF. CDR3 nucleotide sequence: TGCAGTGCAACGGGACAGGGTCGCACTGAAGCTTTCTTT.

The sample holds a few counts of this clonotype. The CDR3 protein is CASSQVRPGTSTDTQYF. DNA of the CDR3: TGTGCCAGCAGCCAAGTTCGTCCGGGTACGAGCACAGATACGCAGTATTTT. V is TRBV3-1 and J is TRBJ2-3, with D hard to call. The CDR3 spans 17 residues. The germline V and J ends were trimmed by 1 base and 0 bases, with 14 bases remaining between them. Germline V gene lookup returns CDR1 LGHDT and CDR2 YNNKEL (reference sequence).

This clonotype was recorded a few times. V gene TRBV6-5 combines with J gene TRBJ2-1; D gene unclear. V was clipped by 3 bases and J by 5 bases, with 11 bases between them. The CDR3 is 14 residues long. The germline V gene has CDR1 MNHEY and CDR2 SVGAGI. The CDR3 here is CASSYDRLDNEQFF. CDR3 coding DNA: TGTGCCAGCAGTTATGATAGACTCGACAATGAGCAGTTCTTC.

Ten or more counts support this clonotype. J is TRBJ1-2 and V is TRBV4-1; maybe TRBD1 (5 bases). The CDR3 sequence is 16 residues long. The germline V and J ends were trimmed by 4 bases and 3 bases, with 18 bases remaining between them. The germline CDR1 and CDR2 sequences are MGHRA and YSYEKL. The CDR3 nucleotides are TGCGCCAGCAGCCGATCCCGGGAGGGAGGGGACTATGGCTACACCTTC. Protein sequence: CASSRSREGGDYGYTF.

This clonotype has just a few counts. This sequence joins TRBV12-3 or TRBV12-4 and TRBJ2-6; tentative D call: TRBD2 (7 bases). With 2 bases removed from V and 0 bases from J, the gap between germline ends came to 14 bases. The CDR3 runs to 18 residues. The CDR3 spells CASSLWGGWASGANVLTF. CDR3 nucleotide sequence: TGTGCCAGCAGTTTATGGGGGGGCTGGGCCTCTGGGGCCAACGTCCTGACTTTC.

In its sample, this clonotype was seen a few times. The rearrangement joins TRBV15 to TRBJ2-3; unclear D gene. CDR1 is LNHNV and CDR2 is YYDKDF in the germline V gene (reference sequence). Deletions cut 3 bases from V and 2 bases from J, with 12 bases between. The CDR3 runs to 15 residues. The CDR3 DNA sequence: TGTGCCACCAGCAGCCTGGAAACCTTCACAGATACGCAGTATTTT. Translation gives CATSSLETFTDTQYF.

To note about this clonotype: At one end the junction does not follow the germline gene, possibly because of a read error. V and J are TRBV28 and TRBJ2-7; D is possibly TRBD1 (6 bases). This CDR3 has 13 residues. CDR1 MDHEN and CDR2 SYDVKM come from the germline V gene. For the CDR3, the DNA is TGTGCCAGCAGTTTATCTGCCGGCAGGGACACTTCCTTC. Translating gives CASSLSAGRDTSF.

The chain carries TRBV5-5 and TRBJ1-4; no clear D gene. The CDR3 totals 16 residues. Trimming removed 0 bases from V and 8 bases from J, with 17 bases in between. The germline gives CDR1 SGHKS, CDR2 YYEKEE (reference sequence). DNA of the CDR3: TGTGCCAGCAGCTTGGTTAATTCGGGTGTTTGGGAAAAACTGTTTTTT. Translation gives CASSLVNSGVWEKLFF.

The chain combines TRBV5-1 with TRBJ2-5; TRBD1 agrees at 8 bases. This CDR3 is 17 amino acids long. J was trimmed by 5 bases and V by 4 bases; bases with no gene match: 16. Germline lookup yields CDR1 SGHRS and CDR2 YFSETQ. This chain's CDR3 is CASSPGYETGARETQYF. CDR3 nucleotides: TGCGCCAGCAGCCCCGGCTATGAGACAGGGGCCCGGGAGACCCAGTACTTC.

The chain joins TRBV7-8 to TRBJ2-1; 8 nucleotides match TRBD1. CDR1 and CDR2 (germline): SGHVS, FQNEAQ. V was pared by 5 bases and J by 2 bases, with 11 bases of the junction left unmatched. The CDR3 is made up of 17 amino acids. CDR3 amino acids: CASSPSGRTGTYNEQFF. The CDR3 DNA sequence: TGTGCCAGCAGCCCTAGTGGGAGGACAGGGACCTACAATGAGCAGTTCTTC.

This clonotype occurred a few times. The V and J genes are TRBV10-3 and TRBJ2-7, with 10 bases identical to TRBD1. Trimming took 3 bases from V and 3 from J; bases not matched to a gene: 2. The CDR3 loop spans 14 amino acids. Germline assignment: CDR1 ENHRY and CDR2 SYGVKD. The DNA of the CDR3 is TGTGCCATCAGTGACGGGACAGGGGTCTACGAGCAGTACTTC. Its protein is CAISDGTGVYEQYF.

V gene TRBV7-9 combines with J gene TRBJ1-2, with D possibly being TRBD1 (5 bases). Per the germline V gene, CDR1 is SEHNR and CDR2 is FQNEAQ (reference sequence). The length of the CDR3 is 17 residues. Trimming shortened V by 1 base and J by 2 bases, and 17 bases separated the two germline ends. DNA for the CDR3: TGTGCCAGCAGCTTAGACGGGCTCAGGGTTAACAACTATGGCTACACCTTC. As protein: CASSLDGLRVNNYGYTF.

A few counts support this clonotype. The chain has TRBV3-1 and TRBJ2-1; 7 bases are a match to TRBD1. The CDR3 extends over 16 amino acids. CDR1 LGHDT and CDR2 YNNKEL come from the germline V gene (reference sequence). J gave up 0 bases and V 1 base, and 3 bases lay outside the gene matches. In DNA form, the CDR3 reads TGTGCCAGCAGCCAAGTGGCAGGGGGCTCCTACAATGAGCAGTTCTTC. Amino acids: CASSQVAGGSYNEQFF.

This clonotype was counted only a few times. The V and J genes are TRBV7-9 and TRBJ2-3; D possibly corresponds to TRBD2 (6 bases). V dropped 1 base and J dropped 3 bases, with 11 bases sitting between them. Germline V gene sequence: CDR1 SEHNR, CDR2 FQNEAQ (reference sequence). CDR3 length equals 15 residues. The CDR3 DNA is TGTGCCAGCAGCTTAGTAGCGGAAGTAACAGATACGCAGTATTTT. This sequence encodes CASSLVAEVTDTQYF.

The CDR3 DNA sequence: TGTGCCAGCAGTCCCGGACTAGGAGGTGAAAAACTGTTTTTT. Encoded protein: CASSPGLGGEKLFF. The genes are TRBV12-3 or TRBV12-4 and TRBJ1-4, with D hard to call. Trimming pared 5 bases from V and 7 bases from J, leaving 14 bases between. This CDR3 is 14 amino acids long.

This clonotype was detected only a few times. The V gene is TRBV5-1, the J gene TRBJ2-3, with 9 bases fitting TRBD1. The CDR3 is 14 residues long. Germline V lookup: CDR1 SGHRS, CDR2 YFSETQ. Trimming took 3 bases from V and 6 from J; bases not matched to a gene: 5. CDR3 region: CASSSGTGSDTQYF. For the CDR3, the DNA is TGCGCCAGCAGCTCCGGGACAGGGTCGGATACGCAGTATTTT.